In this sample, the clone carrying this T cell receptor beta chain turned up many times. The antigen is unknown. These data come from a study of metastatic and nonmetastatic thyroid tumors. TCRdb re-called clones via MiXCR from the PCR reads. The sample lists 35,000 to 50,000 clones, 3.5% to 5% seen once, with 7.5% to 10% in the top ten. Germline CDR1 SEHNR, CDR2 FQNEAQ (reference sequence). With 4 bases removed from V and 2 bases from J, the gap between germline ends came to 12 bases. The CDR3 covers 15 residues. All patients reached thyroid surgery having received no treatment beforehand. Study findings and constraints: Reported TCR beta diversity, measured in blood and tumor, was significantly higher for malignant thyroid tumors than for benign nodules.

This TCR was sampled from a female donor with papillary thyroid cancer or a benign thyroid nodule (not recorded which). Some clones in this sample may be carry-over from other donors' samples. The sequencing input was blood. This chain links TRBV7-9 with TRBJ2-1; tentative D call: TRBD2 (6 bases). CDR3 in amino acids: CASSSGLGTYNEQFF. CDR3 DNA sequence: TGTGCCAGCAGCTCGGGACTCGGAACCTACAATGAGCAGTTCTTC.